This entry lists 14 T cell receptor beta chains sequenced from one sample in a study of neurological immune-mediated disorders. A single record per CDR3 protein comes from TCRdb applying MiXCR to the 5' RACE reads. In the table there are 78,000 or so distinct CDR3 sequences, about 5.5% of which are singletons. The sequenced sample was PBMCs. These receptors were collected from a woman aged 25 to 39 with multiple sclerosis.

This clonotype showed up many times. The chain joins TRBV20-1 to TRBJ2-1; 8 bases agree with TRBD2. The V segment lost 0 bases and the J segment 7 bases; nucleotides outside the gene matches: 11. CDR1 is DFQATT, CDR2 SNEGSKA, per germline (reference sequence). The CDR3 runs 16 residues. DNA of the CDR3: TGCAGTGCTAGAGATCTCAAAGCGGGAGAGTCTAATGAGCAGTTCTTC. Translated, it gives CSARDLKAGESNEQFF.

The table lists this clonotype with many counts. The chain is built from TRBV20-1 and TRBJ2-1, with a weak D call TRBD2 (6 bases). Trimming pared 3 bases from V and 2 bases from J, leaving 11 bases between. This CDR3 comprises 14 residues. Per germline, CDR1 DFQATT and CDR2 SNEGSKA (reference sequence). The CDR3 DNA is TGCAGTGCTAGTGAAATAGCGGCCTACAATGAGCAGTTCTTC. Residues: CSASEIAAYNEQFF.

This rearrangement joins TRBV10-3 to TRBJ2-3, with 9 bases fitting TRBD2. The CDR3 totals 13 residues. The J segment lost 4 bases and the V segment lost 8 bases, leaving 4 bases of the junction unmatched. Per the germline V gene, CDR1 is ENHRY and CDR2 is SYGVKD. The CDR3 DNA follows: TGTGCCATCGGCGGGGGGGCAGCAGATACGCAGTATTTT. This translates into CAIGGGAADTQYF.

This clonotype was found many times. The V call is TRBV3-1, the J call TRBJ2-3, with D perhaps matching TRBD1 (5 bases). This CDR3 spans 16 amino acids. Germline V gene sequence: CDR1 LGHDT, CDR2 YNNKEL (reference sequence). V lost 0 bases and J lost 0, with 10 bases in between. The CDR3 loop is CASSQEMQGSTDTQYF. CDR3 sequence (DNA): TGTGCCAGCAGCCAAGAAATGCAGGGTAGCACAGATACGCAGTATTTT.

In this sample, this clonotype turned up many times. The V and J genes are TRBV18 and TRBJ1-4; 8 nucleotides line up with TRBD1. V lost 4 bases to trimming and J lost 8 bases; unmatched junction nucleotides: 15. Germline CDR1 is KGHSH and CDR2 is LQKENI. The CDR3 loop spans 17 amino acids. Here the CDR3 DNA reads TGTGCCAGCTCACTGGCTCGGCGCGACAGGGGAAACGAAAAACTGTTTTTT. Residues: CASSLARRDRGNEKLFF. The full variable domain, with the rest looked up from reference TRBV18 and TRBJ1-4, is NAGVMQNPRHLVRRRGQEARLRCSPMKGHSHVYWYRQLPEEGLKFMVYLQKENIIDESGMPKERFSAEFPKEGPSILRIQQVVRGDSAAYFCASSLARRDRGNEKLFFGSGTQLSVL.

In its sample, this clonotype was seen many times. The chain carries TRBV7-9 and TRBJ2-3; TRBD1 agrees at 8 bases. This CDR3 contains 14 residues. Germline lookup yields CDR1 SEHNR and CDR2 FQNEAQ (reference sequence). V trimming: 8 bases; J trimming: 3 bases; junction bases outside the gene matches: 7. The CDR3 protein is CASGKTGDTDTQYF. CDR3 bases: TGTGCCAGCGGAAAGACAGGGGATACAGATACGCAGTATTTT.

This clonotype was observed a handful of times. The chain joins TRBV18 to TRBJ1-2; 7 bases map to TRBD1. Germline CDR1 and CDR2: KGHSH and LQKENI. The V segment lost 2 bases and the J segment 5 bases; nucleotides outside the gene matches: 5. The CDR3 is made up of 14 amino acids. The CDR3 region is CASSPSGTEYGYTF. The CDR3 DNA reads TGTGCCAGCTCACCATCTGGGACAGAATATGGCTACACCTTC.

This clonotype was seen ten or more times. The chain employs TRBV5-1 and TRBJ2-1; D may be TRBD2 (7 bases). Trimming took 0 bases from V and 6 from J, leaving 19 bases between them. CDR3 length equals 17 residues. In germline, CDR1 is SGHRS, CDR2 YFSETQ. The CDR3 region has the DNA TGCGCCAGCAGCTTGGAAGGACTAGGGGGGGCCGGCAATGAGCAGTTCTTC. Protein: CASSLEGLGGAGNEQFF.

This clonotype has a count of ten or more. The chain joins TRBV5-1 to TRBJ2-1; 7 bases line up with TRBD2. V shed 0 bases and J 2 bases; nucleotides not matched to a gene: 5. The CDR3 covers 16 residues. Germline CDR1 and CDR2: SGHRS and YFSETQ. This CDR3 is CASSLAGGGTYNEQFF. CDR3 nucleotide sequence: TGCGCCAGCAGCTTGGCGGGGGGAGGCACCTACAATGAGCAGTTCTTC.

This clonotype came up many times. The J gene is TRBJ2-3, the V gene TRBV20-1, with D possibly TRBD2 on 5 matching bases. V was clipped by 2 bases and J by 6 bases, with 15 bases between them. The germline V gene has CDR1 DFQATT and CDR2 SNEGSKA (reference sequence). This CDR3 comprises 14 residues. CDR3 protein: CSARLPEGWDTQYF. DNA for the CDR3: TGCAGTGCTAGACTACCCGAGGGATGGGATACGCAGTATTTT.

This clonotype was observed at least ten times. This chain connects TRBV28 to TRBJ1-5; a weak D match, TRBD1 (5 bases). The germline V and J ends were trimmed by 5 bases and 0 bases, with 20 bases remaining between them. Germline loops: CDR1 MDHEN, CDR2 SYDVKM. The CDR3 runs 18 residues. The CDR3 nucleotides read TGTGCCAGCAGTCCCCATTTGAGGGTCGGGGCTAGCAATCAGCCCCAGCATTTT. Protein: CASSPHLRVGASNQPQHF. The whole variable domain, filled in from reference TRBV28 and TRBJ1-5, reads DVKVTQSSRYLVKRTGEKVFLECVQDMDHENMFWYRQDPGLGLRLIYFSYDVKMKEKGDIPEGYSVSREKKERFSLILESASTNQTSMYLCASSPHLRVGASNQPQHFGDGTRLSIL.

This clonotype came up many times. The chain has TRBV5-1 and TRBJ2-7, with D tentatively TRBD2 (5 bases). This CDR3 has 14 amino acids. V lost 5 bases to trimming and J lost 0 bases, with 12 bases between them. Looked up from germline, CDR1 is SGHRS and CDR2 is YFSETQ. In nucleotides, the CDR3 is TGCGCCAGCAGGAGGGAGCCGGGCTCCTACGAGCAGTACGTC. Translation: CASRREPGSYEQYV.

This clonotype has a count of ten or more. The rearrangement links TRBV5-6 to TRBJ1-1; perhaps TRBD1 as D (5 bases). The germline V gene encodes CDR1 SGHDT and CDR2 YYEEEE. The CDR3 runs to 12 residues. V lost 9 bases, J lost 5 bases, and 14 bases lay in between. Here the CDR3 DNA reads TGTGCCAACCTCAGGGCGGAGACTGAAGCTTTCTTT. Its protein is CANLRAETEAFF.

This clonotype was seen a few times. The gene calls are TRBV7-2 and TRBJ2-5; 9 bases are a match to TRBD2. There are 16 residues in the CDR3. Germline V gene sequence: CDR1 SGHTA, CDR2 FQGNSA. Trimming removed 0 bases from V and 4 bases from J; junction bases left unmatched: 6. The CDR3 region is CASSLAPAGGGETQYF. The CDR3 bases are TGTGCCAGCAGCTTAGCCCCAGCGGGAGGAGGAGAGACCCAGTACTTC.